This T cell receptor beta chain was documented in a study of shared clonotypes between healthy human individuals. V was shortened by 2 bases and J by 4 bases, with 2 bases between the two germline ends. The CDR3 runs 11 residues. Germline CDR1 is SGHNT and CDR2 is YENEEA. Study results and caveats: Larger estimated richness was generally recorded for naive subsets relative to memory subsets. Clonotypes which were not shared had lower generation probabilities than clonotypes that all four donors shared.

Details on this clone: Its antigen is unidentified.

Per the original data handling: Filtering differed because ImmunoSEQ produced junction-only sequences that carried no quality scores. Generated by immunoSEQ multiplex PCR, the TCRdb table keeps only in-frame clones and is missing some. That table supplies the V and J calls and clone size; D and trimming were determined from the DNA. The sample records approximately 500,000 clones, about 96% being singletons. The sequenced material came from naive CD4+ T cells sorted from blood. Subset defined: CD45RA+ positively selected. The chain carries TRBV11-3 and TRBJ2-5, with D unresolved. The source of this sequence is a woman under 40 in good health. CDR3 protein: CASSLRETQYF. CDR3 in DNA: TGTGCCAGCAGCTTAAGAGAGACCCAGTACTTC.